This record concerns one T cell receptor (beta chain) sequence. The antigen is not known. This entry belongs to a study of cytomegalovirus exposure and HLA in healthy donors. The study's findings and limits: Many donors shared some public TCRs, even though most TCR sequences were rare.

Germline CDR1 reads SEHNR; CDR2 reads FQNEAQ (reference sequence). The CDR3 extends over 13 amino acids. Trimming removed 5 bases at V and 8 bases at J, with 15 bases between. Primers: 60 Vbeta forward and 13 Jbeta reverse. Sequencing used immunoSEQ multiplex PCR; TCRdb keeps in-frame clones, though not all of them. The data contain approximately 160,000 clones, roughly 79% of them seen just once; the ten biggest clones take up 0.9% to 1.1%. The clonotype comes from a woman in her thirties or forties in good health and CMV-seronegative. The chain carries TRBV7-9 and TRBJ1-2; no definite D call. The material sequenced was PBMCs. The CDR3 DNA follows: TGTGCCAGCAGCCTCGACCCCGGAGTGGGCTACACCTTC. Translating gives CASSLDPGVGYTF.